These 9 T cell receptor beta chains share one sample of origin, sequenced in a study of blood T cell repertoires in COVID-19. The repertoire was sequenced with immunoSEQ multiplex PCR; TCRdb's copy has only in-frame clones and lacks some. The sample lists roughly 500,000 clones, around nine tenths occurring once. Sequenced: PBMCs or T cells enriched from blood (not recorded which). The receptor set was obtained from a middle-aged woman who had recovered from COVID-19.

This sequence joins TRBV4-3 and TRBJ2-3, with D unclear. V was clipped by 0 bases and J by 0 bases, with 7 bases between them. This CDR3 is built from 15 residues. Germline assignment: CDR1 LGHNA and CDR2 YSLEER. CDR3 amino acids: CASSQDSYSTDTQYF. CDR3 DNA sequence: TGCGCCAGCAGCCAAGATTCGTATAGCACAGATACGCAGTATTTT.

The chain employs TRBV10-3 and TRBJ2-1; TRBD2 matches at 13 bases. Trimming removed 2 bases from V and 7 bases from J; junction bases left unmatched: 8. The CDR3 length is 17 residues. CDR1 and CDR2 (germline): ENHRY, SYGVKD. The CDR3 sequence: CAISEGTSGIWGNEQFF. The CDR3 nucleotides are TGTGCCATCAGTGAGGGGACTAGCGGGATCTGGGGAAATGAGCAGTTCTTC.

The V gene is TRBV19, the J gene TRBJ2-1; 8 bases match TRBD2. J gave up 8 bases and V 5 bases, and 14 bases lay outside the gene matches. The CDR3 extends over 16 amino acids. Germline V gene data show CDR1 as LNHDA and CDR2 as SQIVND (reference sequence). CDR3 loop: CASSRTGGPRSYEQFF. The CDR3 region has the DNA TGTGCCAGTAGTCGGACGGGAGGGCCAAGAAGCTATGAGCAGTTCTTC. Drawing the rest from reference TRBV19 and TRBJ2-1, the complete variable domain is DGGITQSPKYLFRKEGQNVTLSCEQNLNHDAMYWYRQDPGQGLRLIYYSQIVNDFQKGDIAEGYSVSREKKESFPLTVTSAQKNPTAFYLCASSRTGGPRSYEQFFGPGTRLTVL.

J is TRBJ2-1 and V is TRBV29-1, with TRBD2 matching 10 bases. CDR3 length: 14 amino acids. Germline lookup yields CDR1 SQVTM and CDR2 ANQGSEA. CDR3 amino acids: CRVQRTSGNNEQFF. The CDR3 DNA sequence: TGCAGGGTCCAAAGGACTAGCGGCAACAATGAGCAGTTCTTC.

This clone was picked up one time. The chain joins TRBV5-1 to TRBJ1-5, with D maybe TRBD1 (5 bases). V lost 3 bases and J lost 4, with 8 bases in between. CDR1 and CDR2 from the germline V gene are SGHRS and YFSETQ. The CDR3 extends over 13 amino acids. CDR3 sequence: CASSSDSNQPQHF. The CDR3 nucleotides are TGCGCCAGCAGCTCCGACAGTAATCAGCCCCAGCATTTT.

This chain uses TRBV30 with TRBJ1-2; tentatively, D is TRBD1 (6 bases). The CDR3 is made up of 13 amino acids. The V gene lost 3 bases and the J gene lost 5 bases, with 13 bases spanning the gap. Germline CDR1 is GTSNPN and CDR2 is SVGIG (reference sequence). This CDR3 is CAWRGQGWYGYTF. In nucleotides, the CDR3 is TGTGCCTGGAGGGGTCAGGGGTGGTATGGCTACACCTTC.

CDR3 bases: TGTGCCAGCAGTCCTAGTTCGCGAAGCGACGAGCAGTACTTC. It specifies CASSPSSRSDEQYF. The chain joins TRBV7-2 to TRBJ2-7; no firm D call. The V gene's germline CDR1 is SGHTA and CDR2 FQGNSA. The CDR3 runs 14 residues. The V end was cut by 6 bases, the J end by 5 bases, with 17 bases between. The variable domain in full, with the rest retrieved from reference TRBV7-2 and TRBJ2-7, is GAGVSQSPSNKVTEKGKDVELRCDPISGHTALYWYRQSLGQGLEFLIYFQGNSAPDKSGLPSDRFSAERTGGSVSTLTIQRTQQEDSAVYLCASSPSSRSDEQYFGPGTRLTVT.

The chain links TRBV5-6 to TRBJ1-2; D ambiguous. Germline assignment: CDR1 SGHDT and CDR2 YYEEEE. The germline V and J ends were trimmed by 3 bases and 8 bases, with 8 bases remaining between them. This CDR3 is built from 11 residues. Here the CDR3 reads CASSSPLGYTF. Here the CDR3 DNA reads TGTGCCAGCAGCTCCCCTTTGGGCTACACCTTC.

CDR3 in DNA: TGTGCCAGCAGCTTACAGGGACTAGCGGGATTTTCCTACAATGAGCAGTTCTTC. Its protein product is CASSLQGLAGFSYNEQFF. The chain joins TRBV7-9 to TRBJ2-1, with 13 bases matching TRBD2. V dropped 2 bases and J dropped 1; count of bases not matched to a gene: 5. CDR1 is SEHNR and CDR2 is FQNEAQ in the germline V gene (reference sequence). The CDR3 loop spans 18 amino acids.